This T cell receptor beta chain emerged from a study of shared clonotypes between healthy human individuals. Study details: Donors had three CD4 naive, three CD4 memory, two CD8 naive and one CD8 memory plate apiece.

This CDR3 comprises 13 residues. Germline CDR1 and CDR2: SGDLS and YYNGEE. Trimming removed 3 bases from V and 3 bases from J, with 8 bases in between. Everyone who donated was a Caucasian adult who lived in Nashville, Tennessee. Partitioning of CD4+ cells yielded a CD45RA+ naive subset and a CD45RA-negative memory subset. Evenly divided among several immunoSEQ plates was the genomic DNA of each subset. Generated by immunoSEQ multiplex PCR, the TCRdb table keeps only in-frame clones and is missing some. Of roughly 2.5 million clones listed, more than 80% are singletons. The sequence came from a young man in good health. The specimen sequenced was naive CD4+ T cells sorted from blood. Regarding subset: CD45RA+ positively selected. The chain couples TRBV9 to TRBJ2-3; D not certain. The CDR3 coding sequence is TGTGCCAGCAGCGGACTGGTTACAGATACGCAGTATTTT. This sequence encodes CASSGLVTDTQYF. Using reference TRBV9 and TRBJ2-3 for the parts outside the CDR3, the full variable domain is DSGVTQTPKHLITATGQRVTLRCSPRSGDLSVYWYQQSLDQGLQFLIQYYNGEERAKGNILERFSAQQFPDLHSELNLSSLELGDSALYFCASSGLVTDTQYFGPGTRLTVL.